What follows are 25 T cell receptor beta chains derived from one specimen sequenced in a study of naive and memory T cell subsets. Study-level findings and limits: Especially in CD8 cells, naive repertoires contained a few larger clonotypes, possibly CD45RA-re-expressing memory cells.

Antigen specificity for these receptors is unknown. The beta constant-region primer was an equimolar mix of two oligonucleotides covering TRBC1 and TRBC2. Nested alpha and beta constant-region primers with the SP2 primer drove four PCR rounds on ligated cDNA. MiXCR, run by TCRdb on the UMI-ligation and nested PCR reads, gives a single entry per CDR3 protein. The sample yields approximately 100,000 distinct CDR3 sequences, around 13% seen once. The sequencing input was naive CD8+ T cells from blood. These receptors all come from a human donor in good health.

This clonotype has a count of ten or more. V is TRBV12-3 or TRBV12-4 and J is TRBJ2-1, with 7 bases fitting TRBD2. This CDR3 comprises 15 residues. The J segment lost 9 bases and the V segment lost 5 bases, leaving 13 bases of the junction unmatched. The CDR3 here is CASSQSGLVSIEQFF. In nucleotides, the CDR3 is TGTGCCAGCAGTCAGTCCGGACTAGTATCAATTGAGCAGTTCTTC.

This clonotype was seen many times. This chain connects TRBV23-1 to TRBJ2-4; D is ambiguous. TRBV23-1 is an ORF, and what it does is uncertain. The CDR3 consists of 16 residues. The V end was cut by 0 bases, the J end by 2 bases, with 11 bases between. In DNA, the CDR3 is TGCGCCAGCAGTCAATCATCCGATAGGCCCAAAAACATTCAGTACTTC. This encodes CASSQSSDRPKNIQYF.

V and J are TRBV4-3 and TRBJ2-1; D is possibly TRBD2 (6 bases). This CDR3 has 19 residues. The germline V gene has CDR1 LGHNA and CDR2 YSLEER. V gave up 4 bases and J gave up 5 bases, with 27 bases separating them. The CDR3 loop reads CASSPGGNGGRWRDNEQFF. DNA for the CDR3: TGCGCCAGCAGCCCGGGCGGCAATGGTGGCCGGTGGAGGGACAATGAGCAGTTCTTC.

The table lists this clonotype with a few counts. The CDR3 DNA follows: TGTGCCAGCAGCTCCCCATACCATGACAGTTCTAACTATGGCTACACCTTC. This translates into CASSSPYHDSSNYGYTF. The J gene is TRBJ1-2, the V gene TRBV5-6; D is perhaps TRBD1 (5 bases). The germline V gene has CDR1 SGHDT and CDR2 YYEEEE. Trimming left V 3 bases short and J 0 bases short, with 18 bases between. This CDR3 spans 17 amino acids. Full variable domain (missing parts from reference TRBV5-6 and TRBJ1-2): DAGVTQSPTHLIKTRGQQVTLRCSPKSGHDTVSWYQQALGQGPQFIFQYYEEEERQRGNFPDRFSGHQFPNYSSELNVNALLLGDSALYLCASSSPYHDSSNYGYTFGSGTRLTVV.

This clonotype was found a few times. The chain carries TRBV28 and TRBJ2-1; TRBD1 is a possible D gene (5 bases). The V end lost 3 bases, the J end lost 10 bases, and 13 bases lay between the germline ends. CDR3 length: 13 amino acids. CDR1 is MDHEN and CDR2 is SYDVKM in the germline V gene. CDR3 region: CASSFPGSWEQFF. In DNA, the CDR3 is TGTGCCAGCAGTTTCCCAGGGTCATGGGAGCAGTTCTTC.

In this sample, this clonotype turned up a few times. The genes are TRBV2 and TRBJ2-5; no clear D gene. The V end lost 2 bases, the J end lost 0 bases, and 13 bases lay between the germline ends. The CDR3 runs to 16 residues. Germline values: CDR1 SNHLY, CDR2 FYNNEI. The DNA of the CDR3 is TGTGCCAGCAGTGAAAAACTCAACCTGTACCAAGAGACCCAGTACTTC. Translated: CASSEKLNLYQETQYF.

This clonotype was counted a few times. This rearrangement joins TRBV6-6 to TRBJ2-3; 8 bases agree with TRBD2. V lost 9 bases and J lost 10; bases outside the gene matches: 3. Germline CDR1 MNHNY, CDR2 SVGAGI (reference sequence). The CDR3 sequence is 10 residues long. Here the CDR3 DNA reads TGTGCCAGTGGGACTAGTGCGCAGTATTTT. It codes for CASGTSAQYF.

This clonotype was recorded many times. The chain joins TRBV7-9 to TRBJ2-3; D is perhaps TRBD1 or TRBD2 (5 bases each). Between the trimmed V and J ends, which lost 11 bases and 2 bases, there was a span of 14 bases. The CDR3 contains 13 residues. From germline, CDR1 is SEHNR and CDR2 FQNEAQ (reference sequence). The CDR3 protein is CALRWDPTDTQYF. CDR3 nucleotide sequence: TGTGCCTTAAGGTGGGACCCCACAGATACGCAGTATTTT.

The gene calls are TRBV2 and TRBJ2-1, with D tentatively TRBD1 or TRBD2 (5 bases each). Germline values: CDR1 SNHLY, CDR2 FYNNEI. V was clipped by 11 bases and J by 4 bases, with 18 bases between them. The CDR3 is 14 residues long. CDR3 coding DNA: TGTGCCTGGGGCGACGGGGCCAATTACAATGAGCAGTTCTTC. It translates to CAWGDGANYNEQFF.

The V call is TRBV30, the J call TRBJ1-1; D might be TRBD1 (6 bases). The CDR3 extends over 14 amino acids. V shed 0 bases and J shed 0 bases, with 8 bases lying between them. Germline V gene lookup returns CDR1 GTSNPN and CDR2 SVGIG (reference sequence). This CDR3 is CAWSVGQLNTEAFF. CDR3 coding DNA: TGTGCCTGGAGTGTAGGACAGTTGAACACTGAAGCTTTCTTT.

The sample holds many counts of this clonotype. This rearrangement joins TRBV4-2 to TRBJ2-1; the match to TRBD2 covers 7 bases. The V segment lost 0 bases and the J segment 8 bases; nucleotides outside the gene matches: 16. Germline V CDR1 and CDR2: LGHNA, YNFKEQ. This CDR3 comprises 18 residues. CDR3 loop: CASSQDPGLTSEDDEQFF. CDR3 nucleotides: TGTGCCAGCAGCCAAGACCCAGGCCTAACTAGCGAGGACGATGAGCAGTTCTTC.

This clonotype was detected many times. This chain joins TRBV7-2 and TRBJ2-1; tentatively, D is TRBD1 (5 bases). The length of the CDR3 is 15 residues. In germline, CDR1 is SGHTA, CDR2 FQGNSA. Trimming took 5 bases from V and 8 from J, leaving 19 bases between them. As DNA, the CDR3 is TGTGCCAGCAGCCCCCCAGGGTTGGGATCAGATGAGCAGTTCTTC. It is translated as CASSPPGLGSDEQFF.

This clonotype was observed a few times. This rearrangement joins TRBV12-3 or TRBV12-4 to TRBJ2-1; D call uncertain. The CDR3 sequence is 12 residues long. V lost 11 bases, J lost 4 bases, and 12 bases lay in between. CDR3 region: CADIDGYNEQFF. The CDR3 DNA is TGTGCCGACATCGACGGGTACAATGAGCAGTTCTTC.

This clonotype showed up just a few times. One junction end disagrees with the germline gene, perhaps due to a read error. The CDR3 bases are TGTGCCAGCAGCCTAACAGGCAACCAAGAGACCCAGTACTTC. Its translation is CASSLTGNQETQYF. This chain uses TRBV7-3 with TRBJ2-5, with D tentatively TRBD1 (5 bases). This CDR3 region has 14 residues. The germline CDR1 and CDR2 sequences are SGHTA and FQGTGA.

As DNA, the CDR3 is TGTGCCAGCGAGGGGATGGGGGCTGAAGCTTTCTTT. Translating gives CASEGMGAEAFF. The rearrangement links TRBV6-2 or TRBV6-3 to TRBJ1-1, with TRBD1 as a possible D gene (5 bases). The germline CDR1 and CDR2 sequences are MNHEY and SVGEGT. The ends were cut back, 8 bases at V and 6 bases at J, with 13 bases in the middle. The CDR3 length is 12 residues.

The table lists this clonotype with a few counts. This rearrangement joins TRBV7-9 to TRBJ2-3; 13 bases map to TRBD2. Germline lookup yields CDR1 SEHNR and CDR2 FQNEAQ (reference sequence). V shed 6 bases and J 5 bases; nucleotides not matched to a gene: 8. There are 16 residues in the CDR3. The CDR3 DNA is TGTGCCAGCAGTCCCCGGACTAGCGGGAGTGAAGATACGCAGTATTTT. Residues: CASSPRTSGSEDTQYF.

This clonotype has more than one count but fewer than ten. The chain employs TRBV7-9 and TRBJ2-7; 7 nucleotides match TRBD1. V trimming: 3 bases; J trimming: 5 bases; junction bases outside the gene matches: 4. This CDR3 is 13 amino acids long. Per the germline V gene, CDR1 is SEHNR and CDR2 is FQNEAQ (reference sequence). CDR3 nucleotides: TGTGCCAGCAGCTTCCAGACAGGGAACGAGCAGTACTTC. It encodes CASSFQTGNEQYF.

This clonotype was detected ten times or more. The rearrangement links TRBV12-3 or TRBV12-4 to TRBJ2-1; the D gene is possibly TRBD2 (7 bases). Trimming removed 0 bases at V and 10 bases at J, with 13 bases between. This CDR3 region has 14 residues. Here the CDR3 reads CASSLAGGPWEQFF. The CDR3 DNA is TGTGCCAGCAGTTTAGCGGGGGGGCCGTGGGAGCAGTTCTTC.

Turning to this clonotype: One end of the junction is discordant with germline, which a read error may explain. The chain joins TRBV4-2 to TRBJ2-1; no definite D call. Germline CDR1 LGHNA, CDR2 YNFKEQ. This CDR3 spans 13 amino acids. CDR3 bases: TGTGCCAGCAGCCAAGGGACGGCGGTAGGATTGATCTTC. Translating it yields CASSQGTAVGLIF.

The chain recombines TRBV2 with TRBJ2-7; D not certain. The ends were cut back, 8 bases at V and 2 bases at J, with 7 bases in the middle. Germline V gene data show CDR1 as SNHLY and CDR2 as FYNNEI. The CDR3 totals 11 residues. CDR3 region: CASESAYEQYF. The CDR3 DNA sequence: TGTGCCAGCGAAAGCGCCTACGAGCAGTACTTC.

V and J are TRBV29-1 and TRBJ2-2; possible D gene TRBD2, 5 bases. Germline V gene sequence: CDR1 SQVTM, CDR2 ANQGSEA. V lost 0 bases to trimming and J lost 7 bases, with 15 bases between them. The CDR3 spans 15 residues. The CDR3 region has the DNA TGCAGCGTTGAAGAAGAGGGCACCCCCGGCGGGGAGCTGTTTTTT. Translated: CSVEEEGTPGGELFF.

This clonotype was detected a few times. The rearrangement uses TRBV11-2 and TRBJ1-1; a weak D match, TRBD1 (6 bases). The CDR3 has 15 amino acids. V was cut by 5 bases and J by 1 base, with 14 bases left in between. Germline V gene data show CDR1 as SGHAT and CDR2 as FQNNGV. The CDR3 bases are TGTGCCAGCAGCCGTACCGGGACAACGAACACTGAAGCTTTCTTT. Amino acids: CASSRTGTTNTEAFF. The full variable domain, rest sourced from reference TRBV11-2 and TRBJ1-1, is EAGVAQSPRYKIIEKRQSVAFWCNPISGHATLYWYQQILGQGPKLLIQFQNNGVVDDSQLPKDRFSAERLKGVDSTLKIQPAKLEDSAVYLCASSRTGTTNTEAFFGQGTRLTVV.

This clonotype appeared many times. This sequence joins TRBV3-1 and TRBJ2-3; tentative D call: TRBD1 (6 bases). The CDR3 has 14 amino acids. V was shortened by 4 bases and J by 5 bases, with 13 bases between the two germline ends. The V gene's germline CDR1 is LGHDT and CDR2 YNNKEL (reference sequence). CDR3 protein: CASSLGGGGDTQYF. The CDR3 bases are TGTGCCAGCAGCCTTGGGGGCGGCGGAGATACGCAGTATTTT.

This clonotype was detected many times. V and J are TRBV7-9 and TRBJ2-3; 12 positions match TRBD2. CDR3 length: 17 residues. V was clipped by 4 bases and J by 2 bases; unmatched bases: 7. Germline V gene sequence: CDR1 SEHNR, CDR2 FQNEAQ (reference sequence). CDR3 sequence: CASSSKTSGGHTDTQYF. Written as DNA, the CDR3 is TGTGCCAGCAGCTCTAAGACTAGCGGGGGACACACAGATACGCAGTATTTT.

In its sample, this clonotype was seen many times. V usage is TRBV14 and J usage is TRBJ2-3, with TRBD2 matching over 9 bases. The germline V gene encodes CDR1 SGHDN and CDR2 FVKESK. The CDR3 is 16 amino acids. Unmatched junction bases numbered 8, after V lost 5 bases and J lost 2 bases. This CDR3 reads CASSWGLAGITDTQYF. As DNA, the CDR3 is TGTGCCAGCAGCTGGGGGCTAGCGGGGATCACAGATACGCAGTATTTT.